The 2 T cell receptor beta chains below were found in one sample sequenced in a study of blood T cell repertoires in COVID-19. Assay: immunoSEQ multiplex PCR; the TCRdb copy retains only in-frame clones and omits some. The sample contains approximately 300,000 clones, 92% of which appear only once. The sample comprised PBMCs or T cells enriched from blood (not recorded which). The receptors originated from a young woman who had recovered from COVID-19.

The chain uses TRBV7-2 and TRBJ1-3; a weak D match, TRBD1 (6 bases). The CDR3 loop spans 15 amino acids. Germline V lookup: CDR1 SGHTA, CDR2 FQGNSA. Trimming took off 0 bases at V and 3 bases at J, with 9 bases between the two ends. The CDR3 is CASSLAGGFGNTIYF. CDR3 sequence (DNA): TGTGCCAGCAGCTTAGCAGGGGGTTTTGGAAACACCATATATTTT. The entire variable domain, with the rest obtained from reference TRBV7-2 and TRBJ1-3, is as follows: GAGVSQSPSNKVTEKGKDVELRCDPISGHTALYWYRQSLGQGLEFLIYFQGNSAPDKSGLPSDRFSAERTGGSVSTLTIQRTQQEDSAVYLCASSLAGGFGNTIYFGEGSWLTVV.

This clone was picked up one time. The CDR3 DNA reads as TGCGCCAGCAGCTCGACAGGGGGCATGAACACTGAAGCTTTCTTT. Protein: CASSSTGGMNTEAFF. This sequence joins TRBV5-1 and TRBJ1-1, with 10 bases fitting TRBD1. From germline, CDR1 is SGHRS and CDR2 YFSETQ. The CDR3 covers 15 residues. V gave up 3 bases and J gave up 0 bases; unmatched junction bases: 2.